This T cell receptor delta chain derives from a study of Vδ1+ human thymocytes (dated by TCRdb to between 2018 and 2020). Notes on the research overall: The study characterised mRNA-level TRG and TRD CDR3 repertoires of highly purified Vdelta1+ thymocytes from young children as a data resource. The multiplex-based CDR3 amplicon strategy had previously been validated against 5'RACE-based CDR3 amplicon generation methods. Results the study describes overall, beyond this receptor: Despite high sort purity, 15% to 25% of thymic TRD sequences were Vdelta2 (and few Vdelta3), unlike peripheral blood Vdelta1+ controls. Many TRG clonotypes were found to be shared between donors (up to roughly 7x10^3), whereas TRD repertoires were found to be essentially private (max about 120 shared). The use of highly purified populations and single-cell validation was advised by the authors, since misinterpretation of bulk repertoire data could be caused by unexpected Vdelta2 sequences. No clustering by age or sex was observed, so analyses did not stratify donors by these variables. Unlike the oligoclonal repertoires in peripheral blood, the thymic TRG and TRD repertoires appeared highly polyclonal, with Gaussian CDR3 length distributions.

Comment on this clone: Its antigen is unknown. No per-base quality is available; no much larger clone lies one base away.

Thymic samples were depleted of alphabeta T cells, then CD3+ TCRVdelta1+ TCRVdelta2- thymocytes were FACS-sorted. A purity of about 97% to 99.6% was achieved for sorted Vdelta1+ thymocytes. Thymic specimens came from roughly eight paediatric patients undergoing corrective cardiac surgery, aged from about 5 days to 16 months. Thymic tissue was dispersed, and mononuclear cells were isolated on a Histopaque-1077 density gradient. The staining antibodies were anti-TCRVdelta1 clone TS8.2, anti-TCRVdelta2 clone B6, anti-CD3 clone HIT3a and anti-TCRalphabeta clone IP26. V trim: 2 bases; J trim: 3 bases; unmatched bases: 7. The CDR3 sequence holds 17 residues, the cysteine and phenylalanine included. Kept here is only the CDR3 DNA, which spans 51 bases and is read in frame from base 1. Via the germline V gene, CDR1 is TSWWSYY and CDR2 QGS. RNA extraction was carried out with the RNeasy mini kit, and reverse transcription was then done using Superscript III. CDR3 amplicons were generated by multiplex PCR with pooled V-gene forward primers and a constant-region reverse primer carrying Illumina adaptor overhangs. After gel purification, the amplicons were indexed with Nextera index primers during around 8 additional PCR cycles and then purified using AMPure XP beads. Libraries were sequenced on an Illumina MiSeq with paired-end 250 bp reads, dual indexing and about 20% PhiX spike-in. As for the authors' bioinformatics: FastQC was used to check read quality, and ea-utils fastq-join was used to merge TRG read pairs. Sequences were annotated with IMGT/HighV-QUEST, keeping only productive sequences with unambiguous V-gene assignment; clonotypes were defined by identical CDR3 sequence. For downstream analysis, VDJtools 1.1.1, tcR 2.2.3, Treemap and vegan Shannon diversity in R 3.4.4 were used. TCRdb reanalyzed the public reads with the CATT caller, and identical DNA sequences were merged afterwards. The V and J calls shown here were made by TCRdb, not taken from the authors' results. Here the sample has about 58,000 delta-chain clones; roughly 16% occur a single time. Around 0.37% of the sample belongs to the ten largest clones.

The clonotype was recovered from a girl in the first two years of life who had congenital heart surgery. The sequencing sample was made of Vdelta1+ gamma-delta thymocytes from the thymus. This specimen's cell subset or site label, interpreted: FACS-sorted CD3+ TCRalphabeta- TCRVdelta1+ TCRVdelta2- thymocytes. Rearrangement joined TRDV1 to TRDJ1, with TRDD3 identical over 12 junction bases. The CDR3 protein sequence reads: CALGEYTGGYKADKLIF. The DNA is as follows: TGTGCTCTTGGGGAATATACTGGGGGATACAAGGCCGATAAACTCATCTTT.